This T cell receptor (beta chain) was profiled in a study of blood T cell repertoires in COVID-19. The wider study: The analysed material was cDNA or gDNA that came from T cells, B-cell-depleted T cells, or PBMCs.

The CDR3 covers 15 residues. The V gene end was trimmed by 1 base and the J gene end by 7 bases; junction bases not matched to a gene: 5. In germline, CDR1 is SGHDT, CDR2 YYEEEE. Per the authors' pipeline: For nucleated cells, counts were estimated from reference gene primer amplification. Produced via immunoSEQ multiplex PCR; TCRdb's table is partial and in-frame only. That table furnishes V, J and clone size, whereas the DNA furnished D and trimming. The sample has roughly 34,000 clones; around 88% are singletons. The material sequenced was peripheral blood. This rearrangement joins TRBV5-6 to TRBJ1-6; 7 bases match TRBD1. The sequence was obtained from a woman in her seventies with active COVID-19. CDR3 region: CASSLPQGGNSPLHF. The CDR3 DNA follows: TGTGCCAGCAGCTTGCCCCAGGGGGGAAATTCACCCCTCCACTTT.